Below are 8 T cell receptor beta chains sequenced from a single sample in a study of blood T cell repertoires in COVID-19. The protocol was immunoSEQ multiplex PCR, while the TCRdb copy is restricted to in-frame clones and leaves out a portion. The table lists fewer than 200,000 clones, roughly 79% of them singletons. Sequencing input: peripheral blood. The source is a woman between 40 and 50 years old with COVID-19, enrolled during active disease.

The CDR3 DNA sequence: TGTGCCAGCAAAGGACTAGCGGGAGGGCCCCCAGAGACCCAGTACTTC. Amino acids: CASKGLAGGPPETQYF. The rearrangement uses TRBV28 and TRBJ2-5, with 15 bases aligning to TRBD2. With V trimmed by 7 bases and J by 4 bases, 7 bases remained unmatched. CDR1 and CDR2 (germline): MDHEN, SYDVKM. The length of the CDR3 is 16 residues.

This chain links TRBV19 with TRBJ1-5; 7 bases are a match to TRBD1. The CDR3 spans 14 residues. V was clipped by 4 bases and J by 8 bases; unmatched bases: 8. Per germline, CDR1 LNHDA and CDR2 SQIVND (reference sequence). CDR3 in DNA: TGTGCCAGTAGTAGACAACAGGGGAGCGAGCCCCAGCATTTT. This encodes CASSRQQGSEPQHF.

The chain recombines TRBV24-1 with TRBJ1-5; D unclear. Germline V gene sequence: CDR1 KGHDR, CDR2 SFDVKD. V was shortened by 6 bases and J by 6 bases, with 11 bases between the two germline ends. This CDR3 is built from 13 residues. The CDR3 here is CATSQIEGQPQHF. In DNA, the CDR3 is TGTGCCACCAGTCAGATTGAGGGTCAGCCCCAGCATTTT.

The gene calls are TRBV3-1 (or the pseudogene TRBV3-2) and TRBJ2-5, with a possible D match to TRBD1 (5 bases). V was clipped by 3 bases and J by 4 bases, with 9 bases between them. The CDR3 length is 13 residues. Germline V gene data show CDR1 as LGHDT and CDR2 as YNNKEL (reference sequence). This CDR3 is CASSQGPSETQYF. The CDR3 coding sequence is TGTGCCAGCAGCCAGGGGCCGTCAGAGACCCAGTACTTC.

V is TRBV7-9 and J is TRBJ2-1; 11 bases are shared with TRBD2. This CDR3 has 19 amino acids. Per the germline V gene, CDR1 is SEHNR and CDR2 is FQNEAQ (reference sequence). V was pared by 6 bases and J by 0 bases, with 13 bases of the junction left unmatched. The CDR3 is CASSFLTSGGTNSYNEQFF. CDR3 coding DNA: TGTGCCAGCAGTTTTCTTACTAGCGGGGGAACGAACTCCTACAATGAGCAGTTCTTC.

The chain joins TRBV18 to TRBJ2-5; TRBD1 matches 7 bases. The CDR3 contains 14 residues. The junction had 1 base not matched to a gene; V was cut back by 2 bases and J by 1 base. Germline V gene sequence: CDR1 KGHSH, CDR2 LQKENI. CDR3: CASSPNRGQETQYF. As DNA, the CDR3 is TGTGCCAGCTCACCAAACAGGGGCCAAGAGACCCAGTACTTC.

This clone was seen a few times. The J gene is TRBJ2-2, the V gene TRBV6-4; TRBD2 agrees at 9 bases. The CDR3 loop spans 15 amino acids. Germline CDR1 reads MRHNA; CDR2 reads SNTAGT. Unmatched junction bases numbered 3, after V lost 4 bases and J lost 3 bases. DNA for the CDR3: TGTGCCAGCAGTGCGCGGGGGGGCCACACCGGGGAGCTGTTTTTT. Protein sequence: CASSARGGHTGELFF.

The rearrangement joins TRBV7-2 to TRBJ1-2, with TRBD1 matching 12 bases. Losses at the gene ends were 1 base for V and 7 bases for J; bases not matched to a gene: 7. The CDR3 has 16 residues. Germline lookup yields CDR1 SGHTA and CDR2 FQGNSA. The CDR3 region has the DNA TGTGCCAGCAGCTTAGGGGGCCGGGGACAGGGGGCTGGCTACACCTTC. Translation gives CASSLGGRGQGAGYTF.